This TCR beta chain originates from a study of long-term antiretroviral therapy in people with HIV. They ran version v3.0 of the immunoSEQ assay at survey level. TCRdb keeps only in-frame clones here, not all; method: immunoSEQ multiplex PCR. Of tens of thousands of clones in the sample, roughly 85% are singletons; the top ten hold approximately 5%. In its sample, this clone was seen a few times. The germline V gene has CDR1 MNHEY and CDR2 SMNVEV (reference sequence). The CDR3 totals 15 residues. Trimming cost V 5 bases and J 2 bases, with 16 bases left between them. Specimen: unsorted PBMCs, collected 0.2 years after starting antiretroviral therapy. The V and J genes are TRBV27 and TRBJ2-7; the D gene is possibly TRBD1 (5 bases). The sequence derives from a woman in her thirties with HIV. The CDR3 protein is CASSPSGLYPYEQYF. The CDR3 bases are TGTGCCAGCAGTCCGTCAGGGTTATACCCCTACGAGCAGTACTTC.